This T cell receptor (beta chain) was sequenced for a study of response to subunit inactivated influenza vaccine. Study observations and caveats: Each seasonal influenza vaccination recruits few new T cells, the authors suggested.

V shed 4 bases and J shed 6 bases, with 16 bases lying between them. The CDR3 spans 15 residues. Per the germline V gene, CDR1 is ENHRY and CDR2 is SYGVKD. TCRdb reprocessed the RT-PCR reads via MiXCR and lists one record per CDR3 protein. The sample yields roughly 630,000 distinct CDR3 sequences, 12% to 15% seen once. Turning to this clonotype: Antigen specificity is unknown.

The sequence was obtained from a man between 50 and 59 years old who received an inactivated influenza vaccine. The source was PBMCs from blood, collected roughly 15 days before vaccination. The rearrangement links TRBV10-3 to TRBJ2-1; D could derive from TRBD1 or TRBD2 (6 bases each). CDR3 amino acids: CAISVGGSGPNEQFF. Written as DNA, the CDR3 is TGTGCCATCAGTGTAGGGGGGAGTGGCCCCAATGAGCAGTTCTTC.